Described below is a single T cell receptor beta chain sequence and its context. It has no known antigen specificity. No base-level quality is on record; no much larger clone is a single base apart. TCRbeta CDR3 regions were amplified from genomic DNA by means of the immunoSEQ Assay, a bias-controlled multiplex PCR. In the original analysis: The number of nucleated cells in each sample was estimated from the amplification of reference gene primers within the assay. To quantify the absolute abundance of each unique TCRbeta CDR3 rearrangement, sequence reads were collapsed and filtered. For each sample, productive Simpson clonality was calculated as the square root of Simpson's diversity index across productive rearrangements. This immuneACCESS table, as held by TCRdb, lists in-frame sequences with V and J called but not all clones. Of the missing ones, under half trace to an unresolved V gene in checked studies; the others have no known cause. The V and J calls and clone size come from that table; D and trimming were worked out from the DNA. This sample comprises 75,000 to 95,000 clones, roughly 78% of them detected only once. The ten largest account for approximately 34% of the sample.

In Seattle, one collaborating source enrolled patients while the infection was active and tracked those patients longitudinally over the course of disease. Each collaborating institution followed its own protocols to collect whole blood in K2EDTA tubes. For TCRbeta analysis, collaborators shipped samples as frozen whole blood, isolated PBMCs, or DNA extracted from either of those sample types. This specimen belongs to a study of blood T cell repertoires in COVID-19 (TCRdb year 2020). Context from the whole study: The collaborator samples originated in the United States, Italy and Spain and spanned the acute and convalescent phases of COVID-19. HLA class I and class II types, where available, came from metadata supplied by the sample provider rather than from assay-based typing. The repertoires were released in a freely available public database intended as a resource for research on the immune response to SARS-CoV-2. The sample metadata nearly always contained a de-identified subject ID, COVID-19 status, age in years and sex. The dataset comprised deeply sampled blood TCRbeta repertoires from subjects exposed to, actively infected with, or recovered from COVID-19. The prospective study material was composed of cDNA or gDNA derived from T cells, B-cell-depleted T cells, or PBMCs. The samples were drawn from the first 160 participants of the ongoing ImmuneRACE study and from 1,254 subjects provided by 6 global collaborators. Study-level results and caveats: How much clinical and demographic metadata was included differed by source and by participant, and the metadata was provided uncurated.

The germline V gene provides CDR1 SGHRS and CDR2 YFSETQ. The junction shows trimming of 5 bases on V and 1 base on J, and the gene matches do not reach 4 bases of it. Taken from cysteine to phenylalanine, the CDR3 has 15 residues. The entry retains the CDR3 DNA only, 45 bases that are in frame from base 1. The chain is made from TRBV5-1 and TRBJ2-2; 8 of the junction bases match TRBD2. The receptor was isolated from a man aged 55 to 69 with COVID-19, enrolled during active disease. Sequenced material: peripheral blood. The sequenced DNA: TGCGCCAGCAGTTTTGCGGGAGGGAACACCGGGGAGCTGTTTTTT. Its protein product is CASSFAGGNTGELFF.